The clone carrying this TCR beta chain has just one count. Antigen specificity is unknown. The data were obtained in a study of regulatory T cells. Study observations and caveats: CD3G-deficient patients' regulatory T cells showed reduced Shannon diversity versus autologous conventional CD4+ and control regulatory cells.

The CDR3 is 14 amino acids. Germline trimming cut 2 bases from V and 8 bases from J; bases unmatched to any gene: 1. The germline CDR1 and CDR2 sequences are MGHRA and YSYEKL. Amplification used 52 TRBV primers and 13 TRBJ primers. The assay was immunoSEQ multiplex PCR, and TCRdb's table has in-frame clones only and misses some. The data show approximately 6,100 clones, more than 80% seen once. The TCR originated in a person under 35 with CD3G deficiency. The V gene is TRBV4-1, the J gene TRBJ2-1; 12 nucleotides agree with TRBD2. Sequencing used CD4+ Tregs sorted from blood. DNA of the CDR3: TGCGCCAGCAGCCAAACTAGCGGGGGGCATGAGCAGTTCTTC. This gives the protein CASSQTSGGHEQFF.